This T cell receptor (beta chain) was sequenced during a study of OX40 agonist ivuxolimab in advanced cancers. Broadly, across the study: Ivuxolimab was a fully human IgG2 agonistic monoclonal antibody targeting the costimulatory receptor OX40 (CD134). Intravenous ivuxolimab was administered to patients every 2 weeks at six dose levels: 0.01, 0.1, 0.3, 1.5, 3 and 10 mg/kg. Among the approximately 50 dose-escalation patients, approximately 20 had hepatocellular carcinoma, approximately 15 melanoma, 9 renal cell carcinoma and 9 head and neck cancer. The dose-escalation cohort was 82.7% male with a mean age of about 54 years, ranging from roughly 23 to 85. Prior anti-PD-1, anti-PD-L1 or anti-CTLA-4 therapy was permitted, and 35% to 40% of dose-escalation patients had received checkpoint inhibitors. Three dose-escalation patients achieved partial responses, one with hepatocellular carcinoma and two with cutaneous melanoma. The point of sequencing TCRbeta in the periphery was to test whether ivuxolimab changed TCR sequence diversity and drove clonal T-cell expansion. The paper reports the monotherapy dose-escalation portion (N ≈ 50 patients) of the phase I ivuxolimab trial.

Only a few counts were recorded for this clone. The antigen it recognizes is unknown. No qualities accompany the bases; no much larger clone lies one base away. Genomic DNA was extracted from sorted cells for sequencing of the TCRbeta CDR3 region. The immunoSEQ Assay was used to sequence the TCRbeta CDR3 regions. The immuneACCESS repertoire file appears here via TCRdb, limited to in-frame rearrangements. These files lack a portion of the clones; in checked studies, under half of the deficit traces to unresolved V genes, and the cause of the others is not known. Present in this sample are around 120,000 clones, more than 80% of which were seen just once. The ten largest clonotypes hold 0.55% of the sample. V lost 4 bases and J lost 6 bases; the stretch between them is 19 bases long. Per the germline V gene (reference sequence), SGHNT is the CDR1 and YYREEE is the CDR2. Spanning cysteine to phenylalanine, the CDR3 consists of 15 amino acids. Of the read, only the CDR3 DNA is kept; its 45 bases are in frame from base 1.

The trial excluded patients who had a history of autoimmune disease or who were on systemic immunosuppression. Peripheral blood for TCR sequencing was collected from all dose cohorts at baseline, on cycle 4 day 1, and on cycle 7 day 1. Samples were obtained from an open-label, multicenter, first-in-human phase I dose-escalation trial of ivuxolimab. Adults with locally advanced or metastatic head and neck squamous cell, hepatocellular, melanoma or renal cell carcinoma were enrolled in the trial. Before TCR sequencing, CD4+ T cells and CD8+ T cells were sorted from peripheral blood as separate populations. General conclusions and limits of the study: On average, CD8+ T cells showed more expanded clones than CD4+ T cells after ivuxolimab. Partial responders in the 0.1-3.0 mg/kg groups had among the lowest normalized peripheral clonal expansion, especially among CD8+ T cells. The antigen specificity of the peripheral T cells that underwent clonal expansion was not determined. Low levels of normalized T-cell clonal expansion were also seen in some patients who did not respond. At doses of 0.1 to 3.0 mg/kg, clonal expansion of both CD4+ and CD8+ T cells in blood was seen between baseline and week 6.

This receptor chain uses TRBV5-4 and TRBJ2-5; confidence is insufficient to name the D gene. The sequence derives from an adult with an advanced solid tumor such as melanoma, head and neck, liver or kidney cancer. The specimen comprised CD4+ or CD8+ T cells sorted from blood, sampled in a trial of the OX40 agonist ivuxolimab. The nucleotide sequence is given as TGTGCCAGCAGCCCTGGGCCCCGAACGGAGAAGACCCAGTACTTC. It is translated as CASSPGPRTEKTQYF.